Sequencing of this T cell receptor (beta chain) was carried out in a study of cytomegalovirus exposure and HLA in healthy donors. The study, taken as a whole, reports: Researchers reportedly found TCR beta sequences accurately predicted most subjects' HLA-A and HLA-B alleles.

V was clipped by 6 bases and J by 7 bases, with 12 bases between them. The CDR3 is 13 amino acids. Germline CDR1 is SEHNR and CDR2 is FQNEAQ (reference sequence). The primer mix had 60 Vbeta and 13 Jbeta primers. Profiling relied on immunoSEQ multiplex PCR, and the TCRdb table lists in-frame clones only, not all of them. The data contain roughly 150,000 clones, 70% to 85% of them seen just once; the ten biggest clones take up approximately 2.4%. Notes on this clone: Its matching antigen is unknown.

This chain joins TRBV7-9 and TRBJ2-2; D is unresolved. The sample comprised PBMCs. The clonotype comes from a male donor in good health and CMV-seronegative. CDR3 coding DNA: TGTGCCAGCAGTTCCACCCTAGGCGGGGAGCTGTTTTTT. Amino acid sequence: CASSSTLGGELFF.